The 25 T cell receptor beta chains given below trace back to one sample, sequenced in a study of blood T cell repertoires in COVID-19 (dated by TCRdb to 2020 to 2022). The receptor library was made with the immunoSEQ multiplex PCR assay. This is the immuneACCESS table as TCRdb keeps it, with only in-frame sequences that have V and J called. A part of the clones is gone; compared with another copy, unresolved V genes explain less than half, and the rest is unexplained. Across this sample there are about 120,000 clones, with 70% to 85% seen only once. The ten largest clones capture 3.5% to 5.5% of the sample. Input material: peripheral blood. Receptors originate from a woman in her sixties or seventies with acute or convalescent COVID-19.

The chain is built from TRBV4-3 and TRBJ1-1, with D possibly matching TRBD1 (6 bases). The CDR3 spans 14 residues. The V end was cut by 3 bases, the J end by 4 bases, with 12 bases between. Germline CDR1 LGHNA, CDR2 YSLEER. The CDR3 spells CASSQEQGGTEAFF. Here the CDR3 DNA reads TGCGCCAGCAGCCAGGAACAGGGTGGCACTGAAGCTTTCTTT.

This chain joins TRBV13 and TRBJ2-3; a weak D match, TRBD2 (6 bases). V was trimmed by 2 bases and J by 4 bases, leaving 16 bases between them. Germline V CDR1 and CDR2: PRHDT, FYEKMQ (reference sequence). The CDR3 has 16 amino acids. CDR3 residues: CASSLLSLLAPDTQYF. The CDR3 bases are TGTGCCAGCAGCTTATTGAGCCTACTAGCTCCAGATACGCAGTATTTT.

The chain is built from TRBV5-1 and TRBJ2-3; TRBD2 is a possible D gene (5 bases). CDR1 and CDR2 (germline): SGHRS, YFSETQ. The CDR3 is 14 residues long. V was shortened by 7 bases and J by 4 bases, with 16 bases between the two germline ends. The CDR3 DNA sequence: TGCGCCAGCGGTTCGTCCGGGAACGCAGATACGCAGTATTTT. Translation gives CASGSSGNADTQYF.

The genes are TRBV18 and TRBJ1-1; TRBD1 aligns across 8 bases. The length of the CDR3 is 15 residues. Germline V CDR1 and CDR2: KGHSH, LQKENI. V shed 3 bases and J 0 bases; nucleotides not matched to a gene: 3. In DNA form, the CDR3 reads TGTGCCAGCTCACCCCAGGGGGCCCTGAACACTGAAGCTTTCTTT. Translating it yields CASSPQGALNTEAFF.

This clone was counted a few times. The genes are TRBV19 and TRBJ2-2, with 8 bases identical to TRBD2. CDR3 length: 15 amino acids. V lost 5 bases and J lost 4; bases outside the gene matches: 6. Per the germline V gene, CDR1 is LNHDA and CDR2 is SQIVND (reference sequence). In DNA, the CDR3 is TGTGCCAGTAGTGTAGCGGGGTTCTCCACCGGGGAGCTGTTTTTT. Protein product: CASSVAGFSTGELFF.

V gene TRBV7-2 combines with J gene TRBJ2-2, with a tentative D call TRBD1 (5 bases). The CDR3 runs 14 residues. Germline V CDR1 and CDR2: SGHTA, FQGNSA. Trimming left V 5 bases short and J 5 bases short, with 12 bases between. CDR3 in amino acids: CASSVGVRTGELFF. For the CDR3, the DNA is TGTGCCAGCAGCGTAGGGGTGCGGACCGGGGAGCTGTTTTTT.

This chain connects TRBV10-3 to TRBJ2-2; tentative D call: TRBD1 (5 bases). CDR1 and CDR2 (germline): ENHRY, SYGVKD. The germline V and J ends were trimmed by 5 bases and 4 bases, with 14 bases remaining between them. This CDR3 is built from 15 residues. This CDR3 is CAISRQGASTGELFF. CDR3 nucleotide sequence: TGTGCCATCAGTCGGCAAGGGGCCTCCACCGGGGAGCTGTTTTTT.

This CDR3 reads CASSSLERWGRRGYTF. In DNA form, the CDR3 reads TGTGCCAGCAGCTCCTTAGAACGTTGGGGGCGCCGTGGCTACACCTTC. The chain employs TRBV11-2 and TRBJ1-2, with D possibly being TRBD1 (6 bases). This CDR3 has 16 amino acids. The V gene's germline CDR1 is SGHAT and CDR2 FQNNGV. V dropped 4 bases and J dropped 7 bases, with 22 bases sitting between them. The variable domain in full, completed from reference TRBV11-2 and TRBJ1-2, reads EAGVAQSPRYKIIEKRQSVAFWCNPISGHATLYWYQQILGQGPKLLIQFQNNGVVDDSQLPKDRFSAERLKGVDSTLKIQPAKLEDSAVYLCASSSLERWGRRGYTFGSGTRLTVV.

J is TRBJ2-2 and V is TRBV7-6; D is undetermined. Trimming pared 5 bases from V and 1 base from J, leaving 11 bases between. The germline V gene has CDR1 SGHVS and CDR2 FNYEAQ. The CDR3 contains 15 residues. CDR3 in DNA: TGTGCCAGCAGCCCCGGGTCCAAGAACACCGGGGAGCTGTTTTTT. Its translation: CASSPGSKNTGELFF.

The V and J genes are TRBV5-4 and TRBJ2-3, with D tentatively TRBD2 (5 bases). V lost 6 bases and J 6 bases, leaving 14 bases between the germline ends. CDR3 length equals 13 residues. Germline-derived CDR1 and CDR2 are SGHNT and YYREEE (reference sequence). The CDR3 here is CASTNTGGDTQYF. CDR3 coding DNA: TGTGCCAGCACCAACACCGGCGGGGATACGCAGTATTTT.

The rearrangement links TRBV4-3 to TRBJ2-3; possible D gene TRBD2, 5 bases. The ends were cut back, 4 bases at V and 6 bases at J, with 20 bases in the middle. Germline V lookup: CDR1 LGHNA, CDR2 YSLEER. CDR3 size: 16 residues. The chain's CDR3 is CASSPSAGWIGDTQYF. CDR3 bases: TGCGCCAGCAGCCCAAGTGCGGGCTGGATAGGGGATACGCAGTATTTT.

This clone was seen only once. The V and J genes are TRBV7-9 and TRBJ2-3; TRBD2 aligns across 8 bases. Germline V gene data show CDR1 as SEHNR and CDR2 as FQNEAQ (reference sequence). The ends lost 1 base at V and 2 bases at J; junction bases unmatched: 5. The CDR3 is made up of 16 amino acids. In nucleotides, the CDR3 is TGTGCCAGCAGCTTAGTCCTAGCGGGTGACACAGATACGCAGTATTTT. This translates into CASSLVLAGDTDTQYF.

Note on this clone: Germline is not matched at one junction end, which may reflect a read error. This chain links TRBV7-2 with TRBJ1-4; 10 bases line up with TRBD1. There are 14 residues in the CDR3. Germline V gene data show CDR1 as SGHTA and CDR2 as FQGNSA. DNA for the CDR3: TGTGCCAGCAGCTCGGACAGGGGGAATGGAAAACTGTTTTTT. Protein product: CASSSDRGNGKLFF.

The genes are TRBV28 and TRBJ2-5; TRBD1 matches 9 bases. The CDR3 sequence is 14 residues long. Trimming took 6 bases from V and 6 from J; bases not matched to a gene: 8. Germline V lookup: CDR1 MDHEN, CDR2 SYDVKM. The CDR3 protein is CASSDPTGGKTQYF. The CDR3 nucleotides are TGTGCCAGCAGCGACCCCACAGGGGGCAAGACCCAGTACTTC.

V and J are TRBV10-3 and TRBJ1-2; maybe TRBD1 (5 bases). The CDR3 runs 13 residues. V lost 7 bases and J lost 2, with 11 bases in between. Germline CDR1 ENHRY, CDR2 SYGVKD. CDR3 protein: CAITRGENYGYTF. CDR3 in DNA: TGTGCCATCACCCGGGGGGAGAACTATGGCTACACCTTC.

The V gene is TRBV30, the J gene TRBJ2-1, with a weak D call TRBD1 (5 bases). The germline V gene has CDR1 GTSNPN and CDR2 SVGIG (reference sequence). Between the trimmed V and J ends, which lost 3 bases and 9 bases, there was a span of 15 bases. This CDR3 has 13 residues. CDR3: CAWSRQEQGEQFF. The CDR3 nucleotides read TGTGCCTGGAGCAGGCAGGAGCAGGGTGAGCAGTTCTTC.

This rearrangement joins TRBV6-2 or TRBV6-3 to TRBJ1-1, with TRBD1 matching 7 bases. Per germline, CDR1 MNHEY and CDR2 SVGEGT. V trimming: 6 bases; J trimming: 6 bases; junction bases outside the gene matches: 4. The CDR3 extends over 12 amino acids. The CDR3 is CASSPTGAEAFF. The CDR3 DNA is TGTGCCAGCAGCCCAACAGGGGCTGAAGCTTTCTTT.

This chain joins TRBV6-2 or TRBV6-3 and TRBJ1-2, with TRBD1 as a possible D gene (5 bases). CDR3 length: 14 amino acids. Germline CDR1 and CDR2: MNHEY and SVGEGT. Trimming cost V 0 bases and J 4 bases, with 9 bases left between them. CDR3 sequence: CASSYSRGTYGYTF. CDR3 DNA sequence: TGTGCCAGCAGTTACTCTCGGGGGACCTATGGCTACACCTTC.

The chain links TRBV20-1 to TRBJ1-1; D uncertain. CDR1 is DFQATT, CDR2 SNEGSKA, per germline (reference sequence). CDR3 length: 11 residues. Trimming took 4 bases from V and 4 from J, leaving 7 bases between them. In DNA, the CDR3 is TGCAGTGCTAACGGACTCACTGAAGCTTTCTTT. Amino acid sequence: CSANGLTEAFF.

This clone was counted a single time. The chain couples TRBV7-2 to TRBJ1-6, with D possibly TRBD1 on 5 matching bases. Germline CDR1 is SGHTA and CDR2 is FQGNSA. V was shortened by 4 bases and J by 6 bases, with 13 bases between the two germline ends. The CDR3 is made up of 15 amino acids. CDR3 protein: CASSSQGPSNSPLHF. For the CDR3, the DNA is TGTGCCAGCAGCTCTCAGGGTCCGAGTAATTCACCCCTCCACTTT.

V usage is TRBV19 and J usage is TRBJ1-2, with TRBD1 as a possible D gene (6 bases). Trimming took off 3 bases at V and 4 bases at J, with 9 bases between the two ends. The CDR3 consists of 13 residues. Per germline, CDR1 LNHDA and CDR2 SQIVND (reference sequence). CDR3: CASSIGQIYGYTF. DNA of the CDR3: TGTGCCAGTAGTATTGGACAGATCTATGGCTACACCTTC.

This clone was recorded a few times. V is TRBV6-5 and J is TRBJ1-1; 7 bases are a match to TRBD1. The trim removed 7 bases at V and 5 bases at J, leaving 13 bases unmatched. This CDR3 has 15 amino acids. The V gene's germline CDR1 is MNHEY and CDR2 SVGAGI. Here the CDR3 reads CASKKTGYSMTEAFF. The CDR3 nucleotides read TGTGCCAGCAAAAAGACAGGGTACTCTATGACTGAAGCTTTCTTT.

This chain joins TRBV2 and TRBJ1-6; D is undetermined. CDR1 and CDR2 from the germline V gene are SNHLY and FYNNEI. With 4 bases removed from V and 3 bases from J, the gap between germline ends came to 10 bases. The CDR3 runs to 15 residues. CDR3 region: CASSAVTNYNSPLHF. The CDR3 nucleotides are TGTGCCAGCAGTGCCGTGACAAACTATAATTCACCCCTCCACTTT. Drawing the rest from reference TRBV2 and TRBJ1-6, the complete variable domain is EPEVTQTPSHQVTQMGQEVILRCVPISNHLYFYWYRQILGQKVEFLVSFYNNEISEKSEIFDDQFSVERPDGSNFTLKIRSTKLEDSAMYFCASSAVTNYNSPLHFGNGTRLTVT.

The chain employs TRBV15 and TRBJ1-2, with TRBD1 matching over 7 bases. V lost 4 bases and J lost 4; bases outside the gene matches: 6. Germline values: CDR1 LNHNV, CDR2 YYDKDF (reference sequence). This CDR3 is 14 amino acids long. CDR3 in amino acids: CATSKGQDGYGYTF. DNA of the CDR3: TGTGCCACCAGCAAAGGACAGGACGGCTATGGCTACACCTTC.

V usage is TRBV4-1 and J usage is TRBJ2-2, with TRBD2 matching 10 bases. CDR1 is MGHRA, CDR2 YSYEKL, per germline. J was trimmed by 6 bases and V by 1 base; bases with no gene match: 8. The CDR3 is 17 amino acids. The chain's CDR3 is CASSQVGAGGPAGELFF. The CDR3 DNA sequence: TGCGCCAGCAGCCAAGTCGGAGCGGGGGGGCCCGCCGGGGAGCTGTTTTTT.